The entry below describes one T cell receptor (beta chain). The junction does not match germline at one end; this may be a read error. Amplification targeted TCR beta CDR3 regions from RNA transcripts. In the first-round RT-PCR of the TCR CDR3, the HTBI primer set was used. TCRdb re-analysed the multiplex PCR reads in MiXCR, keeping a single row per CDR3 protein. The sample shows over 700,000 distinct CDR3 sequences, about 17% of them seen only once. The CDR3 length is 16 residues. Germline V gene sequence: CDR1 SEHNR, CDR2 FQNEAQ (reference sequence). These data belong to a study of T cells in Graves' hyperthyroidism and ophthalmopathy. Diagnoses were established using clinical symptoms, serum thyroxine and TRAb, thyroid ultrasound and orbital computed tomography. The blood was taken when hyperthyroidism was first diagnosed, before any ophthalmopathy symptoms showed up.

This clonotype originated in a woman aged 45-65 years with Graves' hyperthyroidism that later progressed to Graves' ophthalmopathy. This chain uses TRBV7-9 with TRBJ2-3; D is perhaps TRBD2 (6 bases). The sequencing sample was made of blood. This CDR3 is CASNTRLAGKGDTQYF. The CDR3 nucleotides read TGCGCCAGCAACACTCGATTGGCGGGGAAGGGAGATACGCAGTATTTT.